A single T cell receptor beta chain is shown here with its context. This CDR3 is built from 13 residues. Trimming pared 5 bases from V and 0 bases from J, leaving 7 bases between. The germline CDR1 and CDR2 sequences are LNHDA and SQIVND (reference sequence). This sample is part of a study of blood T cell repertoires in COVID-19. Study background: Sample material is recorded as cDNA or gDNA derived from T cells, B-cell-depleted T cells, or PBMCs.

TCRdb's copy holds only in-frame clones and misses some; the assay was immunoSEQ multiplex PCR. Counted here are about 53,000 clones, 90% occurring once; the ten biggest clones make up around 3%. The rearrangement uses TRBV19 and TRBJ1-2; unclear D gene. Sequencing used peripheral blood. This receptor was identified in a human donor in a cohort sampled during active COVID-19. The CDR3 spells CASSFRSNYGYTF. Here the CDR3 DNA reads TGTGCCAGTAGTTTTAGATCTAACTATGGCTACACCTTC. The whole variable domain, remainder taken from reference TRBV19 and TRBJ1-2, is DGGITQSPKYLFRKEGQNVTLSCEQNLNHDAMYWYRQDPGQGLRLIYYSQIVNDFQKGDIAEGYSVSREKKESFPLTVTSAQKNPTAFYLCASSFRSNYGYTFGSGTRLTVV.